The 20 T cell receptor beta chains below all came from one sample that was sequenced in a study of shared clonotypes between healthy human individuals. Method: immunoSEQ multiplex PCR; TCRdb's copy keeps in-frame clones and lacks some. The table has some 1.4 million clones, roughly 97% seen once. Sequencing input: naive CD4+ T cells sorted from blood. The subset was: CD45RA+ positively selected. All receptors derive from a man aged 25 to 40 in good health.

The chain has TRBV10-3 and TRBJ2-3, with D perhaps given as TRBD1 or TRBD2 (7 bases each). The CDR3 is 15 residues long. The germline V and J ends were trimmed by 10 bases and 2 bases, with 19 bases remaining between them. Germline-derived CDR1 and CDR2 are ENHRY and SYGVKD. The CDR3 bases are TGTGCCAGTATCAGGGGGGGGGACCTCACAGATACGCAGTATTTT. Protein product: CASIRGGDLTDTQYF.

This clone was counted only a few times. The chain has TRBV13 and TRBJ2-3, with no clear D. The CDR3 is 14 amino acids. The germline V gene encodes CDR1 PRHDT and CDR2 FYEKMQ (reference sequence). Trimming cost V 5 bases and J 1 base, with 10 bases left between them. Written as DNA, the CDR3 is TGTGCCAGCAGCCCAGGTAGTGGCACAGATACGCAGTATTTT. Its protein product is CASSPGSGTDTQYF.

The V call is TRBV25-1, the J call TRBJ1-5; TRBD1 agrees at 9 bases. This CDR3 comprises 15 residues. The V gene end was trimmed by 3 bases and the J gene end by 6 bases; junction bases not matched to a gene: 6. The germline CDR1 and CDR2 sequences are MGHDK and SYGVNS. DNA of the CDR3: TGTGCCAGCAGTGATGGGACAGGGCTGGGTCAGCCCCAGCATTTT. Translated: CASSDGTGLGQPQHF.

The CDR3 reads CASSGPGQGIPGELFF. CDR3 nucleotides: TGCGCCAGCAGTGGTCCGGGACAGGGAATCCCCGGGGAGCTGTTTTTT. This chain uses TRBV10-1 with TRBJ2-2; 9 bases are a match to TRBD1. With 4 bases clipped from V and 6 bases from J, the junction kept 9 bases outside the gene matches. The CDR3 has 16 amino acids. Per germline, CDR1 WNHNN and CDR2 SYGVQD (reference sequence).

This chain connects TRBV7-8 to TRBJ2-7; TRBD2 agrees at 11 bases. The J segment lost 0 bases and the V segment lost 4 bases, leaving 11 bases of the junction unmatched. Germline V gene sequence: CDR1 SGHVS, CDR2 FQNEAQ. The CDR3 consists of 18 residues. In DNA, the CDR3 is TGTGCCAGCAGCTGGGGGGGACTAGCGGCTGTAGACTCCTACGAGCAGTACTTC. Its translation: CASSWGGLAAVDSYEQYF.

A word on this clone: Distinct nucleotide sequences in the sample also encode this CDR3. This sequence joins TRBV2 and TRBJ1-4; unclear D gene. With 1 base removed from V and 7 bases from J, the gap between germline ends came to 4 bases. There are 12 residues in the CDR3. Germline values: CDR1 SNHLY, CDR2 FYNNEI. Written as DNA, the CDR3 is TGTGCCAGCAGTGAAGTCTCTGAAAAACTGTTTTTT. Its protein product is CASSEVSEKLFF.

This clone was seen just once. The chain recombines TRBV16 with TRBJ2-5, with a weak D call TRBD2 (6 bases). The CDR3 consists of 15 residues. In germline, CDR1 is KGHSY, CDR2 FQNENV. V was shortened by 1 base and J by 3 bases, with 12 bases between the two germline ends. CDR3 in amino acids: CASSQYGTPKETQYF. DNA of the CDR3: TGTGCCAGCAGCCAATATGGGACTCCCAAAGAGACCCAGTACTTC.

About this clone itself: Within the sample, other DNA sequences also encode this same CDR3. V is TRBV11-2 and J is TRBJ2-7; no clear D gene. The V and J ends lost 1 base and 7 bases respectively, with 5 bases between them. The germline CDR1 and CDR2 sequences are SGHAT and FQNNGV. This CDR3 is 11 amino acids long. The CDR3 loop is CASSLASEQYF. The CDR3 bases are TGTGCCAGCAGCTTAGCCTCTGAGCAGTACTTC.

This chain joins TRBV11-2 and TRBJ2-5, with 10 bases aligning to TRBD2. The J call is in doubt because the DNA end fits TRBJ2-7 better. Germline V gives CDR1 SGHAT, CDR2 FQNNGV. The CDR3 covers 16 residues. The CDR3 nucleotides read TGTGCCAGCAGCTTTTTGAGCGGGAGGGTTCGCCACGAGCAGTACTTC. This sequence encodes CASSFLSGRVRHEQYF.

The chain has TRBV18 and TRBJ1-1; D not certain. V was shortened by 6 bases and J by 6 bases, with 14 bases between the two germline ends. The CDR3 runs to 13 residues. The V gene's germline CDR1 is KGHSH and CDR2 LQKENI. CDR3 in amino acids: CASSTPGRAEAFF. The CDR3 bases are TGTGCCAGCTCCACCCCGGGTAGAGCTGAAGCTTTCTTT.

This clone was detected once. The genes are TRBV11-2 and TRBJ2-5, with D possibly TRBD1 on 5 matching bases. V was pared by 3 bases and J by 4 bases, with 9 bases between. The CDR3 runs to 13 residues. Germline-derived CDR1 and CDR2 are SGHAT and FQNNGV. This CDR3 reads CASSFGQGETQYF. The CDR3 DNA follows: TGTGCCAGCAGCTTTGGGCAGGGAGAGACCCAGTACTTC.

This clone was detected once. The V gene is TRBV5-5, the J gene TRBJ2-1, with TRBD1 matching over 10 bases. The germline V gene has CDR1 SGHKS and CDR2 YYEKEE (reference sequence). This CDR3 spans 14 amino acids. Trimming took 4 bases from V and 5 from J; bases not matched to a gene: 3. The CDR3 DNA is TGTGCCAGCAGCATCGGACAGGGGGACAATGAGCAGTTCTTC. Its protein is CASSIGQGDNEQFF.

This sequence joins TRBV7-2 and TRBJ2-5, with no clear D. CDR3 length equals 15 residues. Trimming cost V 1 base and J 5 bases, with 14 bases left between them. CDR1 and CDR2 from the germline V gene are SGHTA and FQGNSA. The CDR3 region has the DNA TGTGCCAGCAGCTTAGTAGGTACTTCGTGGGAGACCCAGTACTTC. Translated: CASSLVGTSWETQYF.

The CDR3: CASSELRTENEKLFF. The CDR3 DNA is TGCGCCAGCAGCGAGCTTCGGACAGAAAATGAAAAACTGTTTTTT. This chain uses TRBV5-1 with TRBJ1-4, with D maybe TRBD1 (6 bases). The CDR3 sequence is 15 residues long. CDR1 SGHRS and CDR2 YFSETQ come from the germline V gene. V shed 4 bases and J shed 5 bases, with 15 bases lying between them.

This chain connects TRBV14 to TRBJ2-7, with D possibly matching TRBD1 (6 bases). Trimming cost V 0 bases and J 3 bases, with 12 bases left between them. The CDR3 covers 15 residues. The germline V gene encodes CDR1 SGHDN and CDR2 FVKESK. The CDR3 sequence: CASSQEGAWVYEQYF. DNA for the CDR3: TGTGCCAGCAGCCAAGAGGGGGCCTGGGTCTACGAGCAGTACTTC.

This chain uses TRBV4-3 with TRBJ2-2, with 10 bases lining up with TRBD2. Trimming took 0 bases from V and 6 from J; bases not matched to a gene: 13. Germline CDR1 LGHNA, CDR2 YSLEER. The CDR3 is 19 amino acids. This CDR3 is CASSQDPASGSVGPGELFF. The DNA for the CDR3 is TGCGCCAGCAGCCAAGATCCCGCTAGCGGGAGTGTGGGACCCGGGGAGCTGTTTTTT.

The rearrangement links TRBV28 to TRBJ2-5; tentatively, D is TRBD1 or TRBD2 (5 bases each). Germline CDR1 reads MDHEN; CDR2 reads SYDVKM. This CDR3 contains 16 residues. Trimming took 4 bases from V and 7 from J, leaving 22 bases between them. The chain's CDR3 is CASSSQWGPEVGTQYF. The CDR3 DNA follows: TGTGCCAGCAGTTCCCAATGGGGCCCGGAGGTAGGGACCCAGTACTTC.

The chain couples TRBV25-1 to TRBJ2-1; TRBD2 agrees at 13 bases. V lost 5 bases, J lost 3 bases, and 7 bases stayed unmatched. CDR3 length: 17 amino acids. Per germline, CDR1 MGHDK and CDR2 SYGVNS. The CDR3 coding sequence is TGTGCCAGCAGTCCTACTAGCGGGAGGGCCGTCTACAATGAGCAGTTCTTC. Protein: CASSPTSGRAVYNEQFF.

This chain joins TRBV4-3 and TRBJ2-5; D gene ambiguous. This CDR3 is built from 14 residues. Germline V gene lookup returns CDR1 LGHNA and CDR2 YSLEER. The ends were cut back, 1 base at V and 5 bases at J, with 11 bases in the middle. Written as DNA, the CDR3 is TGCGCCAGCAGCCAAGGCTGGGGTAGGGAGACCCAGTACTTC. Its protein product is CASSQGWGRETQYF.

This clone was seen only once. The chain has TRBV19 and TRBJ1-4; no reliable D call. The germline V and J ends were trimmed by 7 bases and 12 bases, with 21 bases remaining between them. Germline-derived CDR1 and CDR2 are LNHDA and SQIVND (reference sequence). The CDR3 is 14 residues long. The CDR3, as DNA: TGTGCCAGTAAAACGGACGTACTTGAAGGAGAACTGTTTTTT. It yields the protein CASKTDVLEGELFF.